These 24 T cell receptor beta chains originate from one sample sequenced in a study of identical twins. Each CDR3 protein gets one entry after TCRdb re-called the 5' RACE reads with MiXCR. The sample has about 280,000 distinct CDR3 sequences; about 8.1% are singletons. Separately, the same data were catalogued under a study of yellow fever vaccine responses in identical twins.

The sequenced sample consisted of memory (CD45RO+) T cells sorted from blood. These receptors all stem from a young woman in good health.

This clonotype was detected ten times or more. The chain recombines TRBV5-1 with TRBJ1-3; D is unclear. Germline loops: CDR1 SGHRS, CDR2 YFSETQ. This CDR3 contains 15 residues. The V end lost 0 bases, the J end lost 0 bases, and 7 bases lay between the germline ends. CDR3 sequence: CASSLDSHSGNTIYF. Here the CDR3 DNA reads TGCGCCAGCAGCTTGGACAGTCACTCTGGAAACACCATATATTTT.

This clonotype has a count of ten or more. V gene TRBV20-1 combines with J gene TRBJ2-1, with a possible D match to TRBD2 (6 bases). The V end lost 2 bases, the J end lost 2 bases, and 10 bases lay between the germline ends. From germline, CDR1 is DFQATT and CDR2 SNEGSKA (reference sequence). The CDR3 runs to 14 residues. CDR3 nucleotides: TGCAGTGCTAGAACCCCGGGGGCCTACAATGAGCAGTTCTTC. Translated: CSARTPGAYNEQFF.

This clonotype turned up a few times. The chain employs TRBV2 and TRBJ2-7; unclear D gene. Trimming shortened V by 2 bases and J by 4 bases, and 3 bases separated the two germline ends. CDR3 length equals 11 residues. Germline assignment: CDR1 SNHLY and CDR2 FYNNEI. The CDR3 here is CASSERYEQYF. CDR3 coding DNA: TGTGCCAGCAGTGAAAGATACGAGCAGTACTTC.

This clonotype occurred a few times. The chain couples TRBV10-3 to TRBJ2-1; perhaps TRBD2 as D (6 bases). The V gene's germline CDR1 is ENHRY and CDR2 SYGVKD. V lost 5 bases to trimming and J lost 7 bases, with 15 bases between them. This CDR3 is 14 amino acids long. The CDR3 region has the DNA TGTGCCATCAGTCTAGCGCTCTCGGGGAATGAGCAGTTCTTC. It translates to CAISLALSGNEQFF.

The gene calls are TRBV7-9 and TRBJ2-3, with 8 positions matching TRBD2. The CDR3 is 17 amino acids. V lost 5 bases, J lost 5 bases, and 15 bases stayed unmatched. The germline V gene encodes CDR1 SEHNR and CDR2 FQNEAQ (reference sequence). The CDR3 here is CASSPRTTSVGGDTQYF. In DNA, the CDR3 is TGTGCCAGCAGCCCCCGGACGACTAGCGTCGGTGGAGATACGCAGTATTTT.

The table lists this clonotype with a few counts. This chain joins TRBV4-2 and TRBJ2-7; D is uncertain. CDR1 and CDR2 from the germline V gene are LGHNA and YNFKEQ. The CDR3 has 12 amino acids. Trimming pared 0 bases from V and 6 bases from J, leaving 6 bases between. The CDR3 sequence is CASSQDPREQYF. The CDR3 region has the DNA TGTGCCAGCAGCCAAGATCCGCGCGAGCAGTACTTC.

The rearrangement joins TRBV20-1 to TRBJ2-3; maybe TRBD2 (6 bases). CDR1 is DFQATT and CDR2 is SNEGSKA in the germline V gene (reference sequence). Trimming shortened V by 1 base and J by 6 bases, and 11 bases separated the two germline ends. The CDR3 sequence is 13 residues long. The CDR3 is CSARGGAGDTQYF. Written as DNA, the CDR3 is TGCAGTGCTAGAGGAGGGGCGGGGGATACGCAGTATTTT.

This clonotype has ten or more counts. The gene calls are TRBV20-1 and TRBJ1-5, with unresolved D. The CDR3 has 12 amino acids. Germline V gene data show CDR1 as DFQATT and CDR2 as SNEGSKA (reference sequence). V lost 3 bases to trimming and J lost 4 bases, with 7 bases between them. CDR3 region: CSASLPNQPQHF. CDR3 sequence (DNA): TGCAGTGCTAGCCTCCCAAATCAGCCCCAGCATTTT.

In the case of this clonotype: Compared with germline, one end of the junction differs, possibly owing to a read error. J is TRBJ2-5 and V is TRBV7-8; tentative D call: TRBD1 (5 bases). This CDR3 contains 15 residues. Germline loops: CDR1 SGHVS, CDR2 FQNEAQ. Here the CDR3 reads CASSEAGGRGQTQCF. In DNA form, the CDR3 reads TGTGCCAGCAGCGAGGCTGGCGGTAGGGGTCAGACCCAGTGCTTC.

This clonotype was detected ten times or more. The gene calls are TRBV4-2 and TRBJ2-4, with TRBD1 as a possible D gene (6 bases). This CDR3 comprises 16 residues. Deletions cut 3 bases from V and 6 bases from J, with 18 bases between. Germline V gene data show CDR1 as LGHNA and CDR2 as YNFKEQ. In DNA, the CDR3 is TGTGCCAGCAGCCAGTCCTACAGGGAGAGAGTAAACATTCAGTACTTC. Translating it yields CASSQSYRERVNIQYF.

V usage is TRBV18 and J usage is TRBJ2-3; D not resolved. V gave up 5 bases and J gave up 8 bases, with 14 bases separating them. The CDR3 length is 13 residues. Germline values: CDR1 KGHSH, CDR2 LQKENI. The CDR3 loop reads CASSDTEYSTQYF. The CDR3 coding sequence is TGTGCCAGCTCAGACACGGAATACTCTACGCAGTATTTT.

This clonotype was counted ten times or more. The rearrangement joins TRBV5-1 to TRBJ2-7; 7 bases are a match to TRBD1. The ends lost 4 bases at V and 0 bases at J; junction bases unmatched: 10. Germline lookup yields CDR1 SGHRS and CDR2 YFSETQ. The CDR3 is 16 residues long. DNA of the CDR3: TGCGCCAGCAGCCCGTCGACAGGGTTCAGCTCCTACGAGCAGTACTTC. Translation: CASSPSTGFSSYEQYF.

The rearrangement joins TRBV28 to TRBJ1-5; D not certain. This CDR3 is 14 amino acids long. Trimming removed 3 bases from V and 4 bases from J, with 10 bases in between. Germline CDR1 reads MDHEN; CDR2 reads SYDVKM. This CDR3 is CASSFPLQNQPQHF. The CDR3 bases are TGTGCCAGCAGTTTCCCCCTTCAGAATCAGCCCCAGCATTTT. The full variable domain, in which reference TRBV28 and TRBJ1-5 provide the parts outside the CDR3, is DVKVTQSSRYLVKRTGEKVFLECVQDMDHENMFWYRQDPGLGLRLIYFSYDVKMKEKGDIPEGYSVSREKKERFSLILESASTNQTSMYLCASSFPLQNQPQHFGDGTRLSIL.

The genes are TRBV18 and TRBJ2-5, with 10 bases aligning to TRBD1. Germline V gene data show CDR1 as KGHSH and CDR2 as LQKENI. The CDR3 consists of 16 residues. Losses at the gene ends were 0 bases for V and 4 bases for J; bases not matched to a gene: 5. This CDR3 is CASSPPGTGVRETQYF. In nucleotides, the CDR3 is TGTGCCAGCTCACCACCGGGGACAGGGGTTCGAGAGACCCAGTACTTC.

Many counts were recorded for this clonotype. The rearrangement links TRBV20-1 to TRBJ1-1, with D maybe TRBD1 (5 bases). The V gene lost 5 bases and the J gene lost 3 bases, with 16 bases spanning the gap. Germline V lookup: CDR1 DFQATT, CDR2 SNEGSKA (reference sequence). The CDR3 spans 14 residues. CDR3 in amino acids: CSAHYGSGHTEAFF. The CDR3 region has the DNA TGCAGTGCTCACTATGGGTCAGGGCACACTGAAGCTTTCTTT.

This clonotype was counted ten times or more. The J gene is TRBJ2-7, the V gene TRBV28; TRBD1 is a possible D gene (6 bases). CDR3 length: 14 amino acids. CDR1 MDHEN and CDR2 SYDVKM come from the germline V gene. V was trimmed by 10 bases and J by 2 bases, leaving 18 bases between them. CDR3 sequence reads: CATIRGGFPYEQYF. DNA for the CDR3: TGTGCCACCATCCGAGGGGGTTTCCCCTACGAGCAGTACTTC.

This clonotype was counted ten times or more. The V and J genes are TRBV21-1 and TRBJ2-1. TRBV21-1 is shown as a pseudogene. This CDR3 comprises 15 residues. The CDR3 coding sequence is TGTGCCAGCACCCCGAGAAGGGCTTCATACAATGAGCAGTTCTTC. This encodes CASTPRRASYNEQFF.

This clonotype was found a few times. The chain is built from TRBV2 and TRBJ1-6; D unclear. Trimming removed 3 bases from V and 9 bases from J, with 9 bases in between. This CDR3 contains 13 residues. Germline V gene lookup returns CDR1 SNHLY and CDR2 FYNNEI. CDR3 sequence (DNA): TGTGCCAGCAGTGACCCGCCAGGTTCACCCCTCCACTTT. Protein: CASSDPPGSPLHF.

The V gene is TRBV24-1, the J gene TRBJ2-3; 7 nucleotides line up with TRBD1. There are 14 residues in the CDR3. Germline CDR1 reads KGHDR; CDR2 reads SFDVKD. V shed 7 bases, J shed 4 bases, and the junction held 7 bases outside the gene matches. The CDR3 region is CATSLRDRSDTQYF. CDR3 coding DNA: TGTGCCACCAGCCTCAGGGACAGATCAGATACGCAGTATTTT.

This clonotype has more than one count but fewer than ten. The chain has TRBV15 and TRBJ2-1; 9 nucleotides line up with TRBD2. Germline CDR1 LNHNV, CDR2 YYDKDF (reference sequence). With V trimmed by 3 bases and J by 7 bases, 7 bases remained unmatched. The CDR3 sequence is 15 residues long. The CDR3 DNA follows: TGTGCCACCAGCAGTAGCGGGGGCCGCGGGAATGAGCAGTTCTTC. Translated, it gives CATSSSGGRGNEQFF.

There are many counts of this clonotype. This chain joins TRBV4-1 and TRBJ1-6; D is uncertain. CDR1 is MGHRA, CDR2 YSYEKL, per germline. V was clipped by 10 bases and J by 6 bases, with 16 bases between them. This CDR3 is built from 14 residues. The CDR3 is CATRTGQSNSPLHF. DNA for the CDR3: TGCGCCACTAGAACTGGGCAGTCTAATTCACCCCTCCACTTT.

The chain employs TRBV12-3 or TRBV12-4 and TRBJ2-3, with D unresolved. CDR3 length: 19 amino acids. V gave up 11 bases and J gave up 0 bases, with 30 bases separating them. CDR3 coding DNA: TGTGCCTTCTGTCTCCAGTCGAGCCTAACCCTCGCTAGCACAGATACGCAGTATTTT. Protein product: CAFCLQSSLTLASTDTQYF.

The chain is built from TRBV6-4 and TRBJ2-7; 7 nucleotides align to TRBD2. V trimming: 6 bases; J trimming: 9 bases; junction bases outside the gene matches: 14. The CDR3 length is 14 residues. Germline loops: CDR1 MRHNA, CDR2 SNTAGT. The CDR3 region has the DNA TGTGCCAGCAGAGCAGCGGGGACCGGAGTAGCGCAGTACTTC. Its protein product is CASRAAGTGVAQYF.

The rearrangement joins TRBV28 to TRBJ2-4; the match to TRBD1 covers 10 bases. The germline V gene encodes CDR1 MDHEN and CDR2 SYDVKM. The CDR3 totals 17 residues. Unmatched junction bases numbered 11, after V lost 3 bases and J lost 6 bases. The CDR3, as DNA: TGTGCCAGCAGTTTGGGTGTGACAGGGGGCTCTAGAAACATTCAGTACTTC. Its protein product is CASSLGVTGGSRNIQYF.